These T cell receptor beta chains were read from a single sample in a study of CD8+ T cells in alopecia areata. Assay used: immunoSEQ multiplex PCR; TCRdb lists only in-frame clones, some missing. This sample carries roughly 150,000 clones, under 60% of them seen once, and the ten largest clones take 15% to 20%. Sequenced material: CD8+ T cells sorted from blood, taken at week 0. The receptors were sampled from a human donor with alopecia areata. The CDR3 runs from the conserved cysteine through the conserved F or W. D genes are given only for firm matches. Rows give clone size only sometimes, using once, few, many, or a class for an expanded clone.

clone_size	d_call	v_call	j_call	cdr3_aa	cdr3_nt
-	TRBD1	TRBV13	TRBJ2-5	CASSLGRDRAETQYF	TGTGCCAGCAGCCTCGGCCGGGACAGGGCGGAGACCCAGTACTTC
-	-	TRBV4-1	TRBJ1-2	CASSQEGGRKGYTF	TGCGCCAGCAGCCAAGAGGGGGGCAGGAAGGGCTACACCTTC
-	TRBD2	TRBV28	TRBJ2-7	CASSSPGLAGVTYEQYF	TGTGCCAGCAGTTCACCTGGACTAGCGGGGGTGACCTACGAGCAGTACTTC
few	-	TRBV29-1	TRBJ2-7	CSVVATDGPSYEQYF	TGCAGCGTTGTAGCCACCGATGGCCCATCCTACGAGCAGTACTTC
-	-	TRBV29-1	TRBJ2-3	CSVERTDSPGDTQYF	TGCAGCGTTGAACGTACGGACAGCCCTGGAGATACGCAGTATTTT
-	-	TRBV11-2	TRBJ2-7	CASSLTRRTVSYEQYF	TGTGCCAGCAGCTTAACCCGGAGGACGGTCTCCTACGAGCAGTACTTC
-	TRBD2	TRBV7-9	TRBJ2-3	CASSFLDSGGGTDTQYF	TGTGCCAGCAGCTTTCTGGATAGCGGGGGGGGCACAGATACGCAGTATTTT
-	TRBD1	TRBV4-3	TRBJ1-1	CASSQDGQGKDTEAFF	TGCGCCAGCAGCCAAGACGGACAGGGTAAGGACACTGAAGCTTTCTTT
once	-	TRBV29-1	TRBJ2-7	CSVEPAGSYEQYF	TGCAGCGTTGAACCGGCAGGGTCCTACGAGCAGTACTTC
-	TRBD1	TRBV5-6	TRBJ2-7	CASSRQGWDEQYF	TGTGCCAGCAGCCGACAGGGGTGGGACGAGCAGTACTTC
few	-	TRBV18	TRBJ2-5	CASSPPLTETQYF	TGTGCCAGCTCACCACCGTTGACAGAGACCCAGTACTTC
-	-	TRBV19	TRBJ1-1	CASSSIMGLDTEAFF	TGTGCCAGTAGTAGTATAATGGGGTTGGACACTGAAGCTTTCTTT
-	-	TRBV19	TRBJ2-3	CASSILNGGRIDTQYF	TGTGCCAGTAGTATCCTTAACGGGGGCCGGATCGATACGCAGTATTTT
-	-	TRBV9	TRBJ2-7	CASSVGSGAEQYF	TGTGCCAGCAGCGTAGGGTCAGGGGCCGAGCAGTACTTC
many	TRBD1	TRBV7-9	TRBJ1-5	CASSLDRGQPQHF	TGTGCCAGCAGCTTAGACAGGGGTCAGCCCCAGCATTTT
-	-	TRBV12-5	TRBJ1-1	CASGLMGEAFF	TGTGCTAGTGGTTTGATGGGTGAAGCTTTCTTT
-	TRBD2	TRBV29-1	TRBJ2-3	CSVATSGVSTDTQYF	TGCAGCGTTGCGACTAGCGGGGTAAGCACAGATACGCAGTATTTT
-	TRBD2	TRBV29-1	TRBJ2-1	CSVETLADYNEQFF	TGCAGCGTTGAAACACTAGCGGACTACAATGAGCAGTTCTTC
-	TRBD2	TRBV7-2	TRBJ2-3	CASSLLAGGADTQYF	TGTGCCAGCAGCCTGCTAGCGGGGGGGGCAGATACGCAGTATTTT
-	TRBD2	TRBV15	TRBJ2-7	CATSRRGNEQYF	TGTGCCACCAGCCGGCGGGGGAACGAGCAGTACTTC
-	-	TRBV27	TRBJ1-2	CASSPAGDYGYTF	TGTGCCAGCAGTCCCGCCGGGGATTATGGCTACACCTTC
-	-	TRBV11-2	TRBJ2-3	CASSFRDTQYF	TGTGCCAGCAGCTTCAGGGATACGCAGTATTTT
-	TRBD1	TRBV27	TRBJ2-5	CASSETGTGFGETQYF	TGTGCCAGCAGTGAGACCGGGACAGGGTTTGGGGAGACCCAGTACTTC
few	TRBD1	TRBV29-1	TRBJ1-2	CSGHGTGVDGYTF	TGCAGCGGACACGGGACAGGGGTTGATGGCTACACCTTC
-	TRBD1	TRBV7-9	TRBJ1-2	CASSSYDRVVDYGYTF	TGTGCCAGCAGCTCCTACGACAGGGTGGTAGACTATGGCTACACCTTC
-	TRBD1	TRBV13	TRBJ2-3	CASSQRQGRGTDTQYF	TGTGCCAGCAGCCAGCGACAGGGACGGGGCACAGATACGCAGTATTTT
-	-	TRBV6-5	TRBJ1-1	CASSPGTPGGTEAFF	TGTGCCAGCAGTCCGGGGACACCCGGGGGCACTGAAGCTTTCTTT
-	-	TRBV4-3	TRBJ2-2	CASSQETLAKVGTGELFF	TGCGCCAGCAGCCAAGAAACCCTAGCCAAGGTTGGGACCGGGGAGCTGTTTTTT
-	TRBD2	TRBV7-8	TRBJ2-3	CASSSTSGGADTQYF	TGTGCCAGCAGCTCGACTAGCGGGGGCGCAGATACGCAGTATTTT
few	-	TRBV25-1	TRBJ1-2	CASSIRVDYGYTF	TGTGCCAGCAGTATCCGTGTGGACTATGGCTACACCTTC
few	-	TRBV9	TRBJ2-1	CASSEGQGPNEQFF	TGTGCCAGCAGCGAAGGGCAGGGCCCCAATGAGCAGTTCTTC
-	-	TRBV4-3	TRBJ2-7	CASSQDLGEQYF	TGCGCCAGCAGCCAAGATCTAGGCGAGCAGTACTTC
few	-	TRBV30	TRBJ1-5	CAWRAPQRTDDSNQPQHF	TGTGCCTGGAGAGCACCCCAGCGGACAGATGATAGCAATCAGCCCCAGCATTTT
-	-	TRBV14	TRBJ1-2	CASSQDYDRLRGYTF	TGTGCCAGCAGCCAAGACTACGACAGGTTAAGGGGCTACACCTTC
-	TRBD1	TRBV7-8	TRBJ2-3	CASSLTRTGGPVISDTQYF	TGTGCCAGCAGCCTAACCAGGACAGGGGGACCTGTGATCTCGGATACGCAGTATTTT
-	-	TRBV4-3	TRBJ2-7	CASSQDRSYEQYF	TGCGCCAGCAGCCAAGATCGATCCTACGAGCAGTACTTC
few	TRBD2	TRBV4-3	TRBJ2-3	CASSQDRVAGETDTQYF	TGCGCCAGCAGCCAAGACCGCGTAGCGGGGGAGACAGATACGCAGTATTTT
-	TRBD2	TRBV7-3	TRBJ2-1	CASSLTSGGREQFF	TGTGCCAGCAGCTTAACTAGCGGGGGCCGAGAGCAGTTCTTC
few	TRBD1	TRBV11-1	TRBJ2-3	CASSYAGRGLDTQYF	TGTGCCAGCAGCTACGCGGGCAGGGGGCTAGATACGCAGTATTTT
-	-	TRBV2	TRBJ1-1	CASSVFTTEAFF	TGTGCCAGCAGTGTATTTACCACTGAAGCTTTCTTT
-	-	TRBV4-3	TRBJ2-7	CASSQDPTGRYEQYF	TGCGCCAGCAGCCAAGATCCGACAGGGAGGTACGAGCAGTACTTC
few	-	TRBV7-3	TRBJ1-1	CASSLYGKDTEAFF	TGTGCCAGCAGCTTATACGGAAAAGACACTGAAGCTTTCTTT
few	-	TRBV29-1	TRBJ1-5	CSVLVSDGSQHF	TGCAGCGTTCTGGTTTCGGACGGGTCCCAGCATTTT
-	-	TRBV6-1	TRBJ2-7	CASTPTGDYEQYF	TGTGCCAGCACTCCCACGGGGGACTACGAGCAGTACTTC
few	-	TRBV5-1	TRBJ2-7	CASRGGVGYEQYF	TGCGCCAGCAGAGGAGGGGTTGGCTACGAGCAGTACTTC
-	-	TRBV25-1	TRBJ2-2	CASSVLYTGELFF	TGTGCCAGCAGTGTGTTATACACCGGGGAGCTGTTTTTT
-	-	TRBV7-8	TRBJ1-6	CASAASSYNSPLHF	TGTGCCAGCGCGGCGAGCTCCTATAATTCACCCCTCCACTTT
-	-	TRBV6-5	TRBJ1-1	CASNLAQGTEAFF	TGTGCCAGCAATTTGGCCCAAGGCACTGAAGCTTTCTTT
-	-	TRBV25-1	TRBJ2-7	CASSVGLTYEQYF	TGTGCCAGCAGTGTGGGACTTACCTACGAGCAGTACTTC
few	-	TRBV29-1	TRBJ2-7	CSVIDRNSQYF	TGCAGCGTAATAGACCGAAACTCCCAGTACTTC
-	-	TRBV25-1	TRBJ2-6	CASRVCSGANVLTF	TGTGCCAGCAGGGTTTGCTCTGGGGCCAACGTCCTGACTTTC